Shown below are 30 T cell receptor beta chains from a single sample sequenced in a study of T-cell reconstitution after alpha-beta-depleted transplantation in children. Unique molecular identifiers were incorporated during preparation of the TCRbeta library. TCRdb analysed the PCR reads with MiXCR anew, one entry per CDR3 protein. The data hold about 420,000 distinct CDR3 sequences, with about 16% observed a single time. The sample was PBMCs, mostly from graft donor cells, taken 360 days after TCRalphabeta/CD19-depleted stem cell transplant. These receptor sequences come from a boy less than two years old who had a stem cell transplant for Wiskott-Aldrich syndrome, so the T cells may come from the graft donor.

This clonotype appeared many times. The CDR3 protein is CASSPRRKDTQYF. CDR3 nucleotides: TGTGCCAGCAGCCCCCGGCGCAAAGATACGCAGTATTTT. The gene calls are TRBV7-2 and TRBJ2-3; D ambiguous. Germline V gives CDR1 SGHTA, CDR2 FQGNSA. Trimming stripped 5 bases from V and 5 bases from J, with 11 bases between. The CDR3 sequence is 13 residues long.

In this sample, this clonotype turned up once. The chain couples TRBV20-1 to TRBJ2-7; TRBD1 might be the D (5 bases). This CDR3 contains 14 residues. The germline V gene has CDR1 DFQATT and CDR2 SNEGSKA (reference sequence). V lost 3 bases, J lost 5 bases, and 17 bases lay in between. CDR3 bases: TGCAGTGCTAGTAGTCCACCCAGGGCGGACGAGCAGTACTTC. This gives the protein CSASSPPRADEQYF.

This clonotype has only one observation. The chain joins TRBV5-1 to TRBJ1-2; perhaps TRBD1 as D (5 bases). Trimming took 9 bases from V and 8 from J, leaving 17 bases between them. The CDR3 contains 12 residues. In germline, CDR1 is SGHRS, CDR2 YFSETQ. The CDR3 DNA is TGCGCCACCAAGAACGGGGCTTGGGGCTACACCTTC. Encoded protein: CATKNGAWGYTF.

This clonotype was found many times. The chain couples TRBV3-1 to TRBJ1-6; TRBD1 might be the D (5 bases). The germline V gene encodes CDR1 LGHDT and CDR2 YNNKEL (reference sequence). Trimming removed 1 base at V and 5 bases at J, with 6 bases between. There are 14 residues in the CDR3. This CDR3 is CASSQGQNNSPLHF. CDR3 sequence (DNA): TGTGCCAGCAGCCAAGGACAGAATAATTCACCCCTCCACTTT.

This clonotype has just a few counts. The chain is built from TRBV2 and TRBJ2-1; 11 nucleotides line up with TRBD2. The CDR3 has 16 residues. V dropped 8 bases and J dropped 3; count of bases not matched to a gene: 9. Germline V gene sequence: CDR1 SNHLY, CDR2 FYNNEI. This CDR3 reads CASLIAGGPVYNEQFF. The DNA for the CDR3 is TGTGCCAGCCTGATAGCGGGAGGGCCAGTCTACAATGAGCAGTTCTTC.

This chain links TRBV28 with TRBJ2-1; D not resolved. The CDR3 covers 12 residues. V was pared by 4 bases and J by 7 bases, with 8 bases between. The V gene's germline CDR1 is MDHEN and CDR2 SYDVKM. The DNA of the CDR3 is TGTGCCAGCAGTTCCCCCCCTAATGAGCAGTTCTTC. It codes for CASSSPPNEQFF.

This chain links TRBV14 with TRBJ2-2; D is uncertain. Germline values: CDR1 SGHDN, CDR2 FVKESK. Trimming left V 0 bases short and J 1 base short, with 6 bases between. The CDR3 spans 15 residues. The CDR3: CASSQDFRNTGELFF. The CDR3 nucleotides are TGTGCCAGCAGCCAAGATTTTAGGAACACCGGGGAGCTGTTTTTT.

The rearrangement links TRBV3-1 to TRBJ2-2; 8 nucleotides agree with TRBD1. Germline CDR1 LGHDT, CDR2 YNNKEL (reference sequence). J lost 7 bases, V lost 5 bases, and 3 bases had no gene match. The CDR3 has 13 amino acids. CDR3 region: CASSFTGGGELFF. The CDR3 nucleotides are TGTGCCAGCAGCTTCACAGGGGGCGGGGAGCTGTTTTTT. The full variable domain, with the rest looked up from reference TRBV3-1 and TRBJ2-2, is DTAVSQTPKYLVTQMGNDKSIKCEQNLGHDTMYWYKQDSKKFLKIMFSYNNKELIINETVPNRFSPKSPDKAHLNLHINSLELGDSAVYFCASSFTGGGELFFGEGSRLTVL.

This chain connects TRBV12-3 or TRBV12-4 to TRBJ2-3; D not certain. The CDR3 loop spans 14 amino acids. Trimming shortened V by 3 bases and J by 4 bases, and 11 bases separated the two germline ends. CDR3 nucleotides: TGTGCCAGCAGTTTTCTTGTGGTCCCAGATACGCAGTATTTT. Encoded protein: CASSFLVVPDTQYF.

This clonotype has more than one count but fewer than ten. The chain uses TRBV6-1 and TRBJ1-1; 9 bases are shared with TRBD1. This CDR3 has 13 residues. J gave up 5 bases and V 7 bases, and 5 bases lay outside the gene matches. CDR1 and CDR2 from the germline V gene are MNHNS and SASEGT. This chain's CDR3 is CASTGQGRTEAFF. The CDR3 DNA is TGTGCCAGCACGGGACAGGGACGAACTGAAGCTTTCTTT.

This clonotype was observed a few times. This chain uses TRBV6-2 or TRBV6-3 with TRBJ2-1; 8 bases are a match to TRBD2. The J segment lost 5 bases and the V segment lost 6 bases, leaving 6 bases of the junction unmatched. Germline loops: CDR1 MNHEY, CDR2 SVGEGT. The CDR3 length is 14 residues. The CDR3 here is CASSPGTRNNEQFF. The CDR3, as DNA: TGTGCCAGCAGCCCGGGGACTAGGAACAATGAGCAGTTCTTC.

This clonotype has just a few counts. The CDR3 bases are TGTGCCAGCAGCTTAGCTTGGGGACAGGGGTGGACAGATACGCAGTATTTT. This gives the protein CASSLAWGQGWTDTQYF. The rearrangement links TRBV7-2 to TRBJ2-3, with 10 nucleotides matching TRBD1. Unmatched junction bases numbered 6, after V lost 0 bases and J lost 3 bases. Germline CDR1 and CDR2: SGHTA and FQGNSA. This CDR3 comprises 17 residues. The whole variable domain, filled in from reference TRBV7-2 and TRBJ2-3, reads GAGVSQSPSNKVTEKGKDVELRCDPISGHTALYWYRQSLGQGLEFLIYFQGNSAPDKSGLPSDRFSAERTGGSVSTLTIQRTQQEDSAVYLCASSLAWGQGWTDTQYFGPGTRLTVL.

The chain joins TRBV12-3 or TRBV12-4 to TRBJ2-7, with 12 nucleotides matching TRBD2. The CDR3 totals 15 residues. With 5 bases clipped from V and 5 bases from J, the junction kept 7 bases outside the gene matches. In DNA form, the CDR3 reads TGTGCCAGCAGTCCGACTAGCGGGAGACTTAACGAGCAGTACTTC. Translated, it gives CASSPTSGRLNEQYF.

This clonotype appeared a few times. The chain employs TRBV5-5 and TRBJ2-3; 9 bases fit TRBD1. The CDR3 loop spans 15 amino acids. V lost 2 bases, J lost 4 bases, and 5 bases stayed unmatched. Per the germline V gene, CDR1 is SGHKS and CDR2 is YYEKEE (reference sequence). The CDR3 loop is CASSFPGQGPDTQYF. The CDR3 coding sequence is TGTGCCAGCAGCTTTCCGGGACAGGGACCAGATACGCAGTATTTT.

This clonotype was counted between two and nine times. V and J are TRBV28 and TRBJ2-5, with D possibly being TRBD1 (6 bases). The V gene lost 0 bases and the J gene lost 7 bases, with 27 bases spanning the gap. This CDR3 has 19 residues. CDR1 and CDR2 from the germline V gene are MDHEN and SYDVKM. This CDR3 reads CASSLWWHLGAIVPGTQYF. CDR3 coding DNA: TGTGCCAGCAGTTTATGGTGGCATCTGGGGGCCATCGTCCCAGGGACCCAGTACTTC.

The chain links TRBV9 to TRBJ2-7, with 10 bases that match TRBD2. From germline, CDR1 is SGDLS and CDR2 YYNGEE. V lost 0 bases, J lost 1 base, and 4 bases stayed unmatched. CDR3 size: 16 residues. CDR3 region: CASSVAGTSASYEQYF. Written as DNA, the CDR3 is TGTGCCAGCAGCGTAGCTGGGACTAGCGCATCCTACGAGCAGTACTTC. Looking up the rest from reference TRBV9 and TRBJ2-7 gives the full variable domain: DSGVTQTPKHLITATGQRVTLRCSPRSGDLSVYWYQQSLDQGLQFLIQYYNGEERAKGNILERFSAQQFPDLHSELNLSSLELGDSALYFCASSVAGTSASYEQYFGPGTRLTVT.

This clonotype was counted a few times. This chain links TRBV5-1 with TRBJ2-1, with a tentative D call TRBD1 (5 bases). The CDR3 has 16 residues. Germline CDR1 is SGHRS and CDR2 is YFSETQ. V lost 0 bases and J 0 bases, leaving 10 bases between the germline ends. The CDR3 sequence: CASSLEPDSSYNEQFF. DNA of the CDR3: TGCGCCAGCAGCTTGGAGCCTGACAGCTCCTACAATGAGCAGTTCTTC.

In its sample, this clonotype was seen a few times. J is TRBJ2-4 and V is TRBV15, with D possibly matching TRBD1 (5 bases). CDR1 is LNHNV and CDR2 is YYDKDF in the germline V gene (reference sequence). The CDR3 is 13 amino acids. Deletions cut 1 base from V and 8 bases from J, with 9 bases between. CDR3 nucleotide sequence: TGTGCCACCAGCAGAGTCAGGGTACACATTCAGTACTTC. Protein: CATSRVRVHIQYF.

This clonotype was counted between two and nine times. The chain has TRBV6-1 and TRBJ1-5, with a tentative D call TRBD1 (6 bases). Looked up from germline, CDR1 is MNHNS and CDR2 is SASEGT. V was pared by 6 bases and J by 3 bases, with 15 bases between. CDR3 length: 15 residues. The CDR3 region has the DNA TGTGCCAGCAGCCGTATCGGACAGATCAATCAGCCCCAGCATTTT. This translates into CASSRIGQINQPQHF.

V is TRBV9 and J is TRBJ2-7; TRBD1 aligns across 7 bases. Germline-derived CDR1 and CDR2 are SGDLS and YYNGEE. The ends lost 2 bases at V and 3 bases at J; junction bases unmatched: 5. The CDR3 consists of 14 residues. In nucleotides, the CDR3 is TGTGCCAGCAGCGTCGGTCGGGACAGCTACGAGCAGTACTTC. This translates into CASSVGRDSYEQYF. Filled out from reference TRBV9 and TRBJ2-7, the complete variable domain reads DSGVTQTPKHLITATGQRVTLRCSPRSGDLSVYWYQQSLDQGLQFLIQYYNGEERAKGNILERFSAQQFPDLHSELNLSSLELGDSALYFCASSVGRDSYEQYFGPGTRLTVT.

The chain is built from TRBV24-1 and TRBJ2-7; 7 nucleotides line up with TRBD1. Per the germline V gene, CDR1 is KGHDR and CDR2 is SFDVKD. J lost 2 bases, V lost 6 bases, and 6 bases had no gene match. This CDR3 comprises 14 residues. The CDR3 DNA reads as TGTGCCACCAGTTTGGGGGACAGTCCCTACGAGCAGTACTTC. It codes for CATSLGDSPYEQYF.

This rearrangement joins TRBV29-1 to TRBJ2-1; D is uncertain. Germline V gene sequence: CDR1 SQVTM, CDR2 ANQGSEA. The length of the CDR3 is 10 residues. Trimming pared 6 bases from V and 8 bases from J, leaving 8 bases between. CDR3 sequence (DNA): TGCAGCGTCCTAGACTATGAGCAGTTCTTC. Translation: CSVLDYEQFF.

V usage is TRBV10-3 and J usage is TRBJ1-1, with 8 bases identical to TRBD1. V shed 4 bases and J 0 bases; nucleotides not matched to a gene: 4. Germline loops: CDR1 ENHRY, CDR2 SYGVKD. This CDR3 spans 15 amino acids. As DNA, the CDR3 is TGTGCCATCAGTGGAAGGACAGGGATGAACACTGAAGCTTTCTTT. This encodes CAISGRTGMNTEAFF.

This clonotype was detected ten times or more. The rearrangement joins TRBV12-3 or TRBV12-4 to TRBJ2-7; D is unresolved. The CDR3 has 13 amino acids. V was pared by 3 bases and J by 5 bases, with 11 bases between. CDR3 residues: CASSFVGIHEQYF. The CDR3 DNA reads TGTGCCAGCAGTTTTGTAGGGATCCACGAGCAGTACTTC.

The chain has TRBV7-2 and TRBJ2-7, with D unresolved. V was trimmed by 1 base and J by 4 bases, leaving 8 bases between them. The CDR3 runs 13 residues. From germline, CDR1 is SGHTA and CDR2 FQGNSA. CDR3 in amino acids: CASSLEALYEQYF. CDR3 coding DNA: TGTGCCAGCAGCTTAGAGGCTCTATACGAGCAGTACTTC.

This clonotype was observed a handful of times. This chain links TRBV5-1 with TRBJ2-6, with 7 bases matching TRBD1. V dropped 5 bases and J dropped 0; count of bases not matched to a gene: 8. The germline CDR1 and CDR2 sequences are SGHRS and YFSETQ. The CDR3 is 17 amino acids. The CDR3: CASSSGTAISGANVLTF. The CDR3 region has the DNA TGCGCCAGCAGTTCCGGGACAGCGATCTCTGGGGCCAACGTCCTGACTTTC.

The CDR3: CASTLARGGGYTF. Here the CDR3 DNA reads TGTGCCAGCACCTTGGCCAGGGGCGGAGGCTACACCTTC. The V gene is TRBV12-3 or TRBV12-4, the J gene TRBJ1-2; TRBD1 is a possible D gene (6 bases). V was trimmed by 7 bases and J by 8 bases, leaving 17 bases between them. The length of the CDR3 is 13 residues.

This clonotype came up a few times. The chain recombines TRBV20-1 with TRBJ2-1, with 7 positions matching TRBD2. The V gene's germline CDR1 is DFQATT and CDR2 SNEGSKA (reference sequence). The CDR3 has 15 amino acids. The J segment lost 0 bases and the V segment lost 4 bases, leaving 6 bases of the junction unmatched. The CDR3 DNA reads TGCAGTGCTACCCAAGCGGGGAGCTCCTACAATGAGCAGTTCTTC. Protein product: CSATQAGSSYNEQFF.

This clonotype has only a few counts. The CDR3 is CATSDSRQGDTEAFF. In DNA form, the CDR3 reads TGTGCCACCAGTGATTCGAGACAGGGAGACACTGAAGCTTTCTTT. The genes are TRBV24-1 and TRBJ1-1, with 7 bases that match TRBD1. The CDR3 consists of 15 residues. After removal of 2 bases from V and 3 bases from J, the junction contained 5 bases not matched to a gene. CDR1 and CDR2 (germline): KGHDR, SFDVKD.

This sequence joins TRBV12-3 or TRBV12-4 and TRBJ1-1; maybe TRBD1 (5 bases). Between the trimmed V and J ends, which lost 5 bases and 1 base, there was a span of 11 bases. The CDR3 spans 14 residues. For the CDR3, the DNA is TGTGCCAGCAGTGCCAGGGTGGAGAACACTGAAGCTTTCTTT. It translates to CASSARVENTEAFF.